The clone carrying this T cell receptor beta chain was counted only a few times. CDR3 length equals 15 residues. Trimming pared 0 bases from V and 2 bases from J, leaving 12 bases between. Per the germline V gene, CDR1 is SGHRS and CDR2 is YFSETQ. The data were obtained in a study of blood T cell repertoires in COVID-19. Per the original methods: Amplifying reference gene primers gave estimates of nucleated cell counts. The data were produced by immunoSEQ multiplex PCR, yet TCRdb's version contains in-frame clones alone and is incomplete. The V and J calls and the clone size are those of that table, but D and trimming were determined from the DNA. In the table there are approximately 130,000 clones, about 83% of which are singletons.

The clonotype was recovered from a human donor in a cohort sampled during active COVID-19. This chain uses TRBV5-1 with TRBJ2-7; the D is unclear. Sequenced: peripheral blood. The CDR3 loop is CASSLAPERTYEQYF. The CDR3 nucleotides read TGCGCCAGCAGCTTGGCCCCGGAGCGAACCTACGAGCAGTACTTC.